This entry features one T cell receptor beta chain sequence. Its antigen is currently unknown. From germline, CDR1 is SGHDN and CDR2 FVKESK. J gave up 8 bases and V 5 bases, and 4 bases lay outside the gene matches. The CDR3 extends over 13 amino acids. These data are taken from a study of T cell responses to AZD1222 COVID-19 vaccine. Regarding the study as a whole: The donor group comprised mostly white British people and more females; the analysis possibly underestimated clonal diversity. Close to half of all spike-specific TCRs reportedly target regions of the variants that are unmutated. Vaccine-related CD4 TCRs covered spike, predominating at 160-218 and 743-854.

Second-dose intervals near 4 or 12 weeks were combined. The assay was immunoSEQ multiplex PCR, and TCRdb's table has in-frame clones only and misses some. The sample lists approximately 110,000 clones; around 85% were seen once. The sequence came from an adult who received the AZD1222 COVID-19 vaccine. This specimen consisted of peripheral blood, obtained 28 days after the second AZD1222 dose. V is TRBV14 and J is TRBJ1-2; 11 bases are shared with TRBD1. In nucleotides, the CDR3 is TGTGCCAGCAGCGACGGGACAGGGGGAGGCTACACCTTC. This gives the protein CASSDGTGGGYTF.